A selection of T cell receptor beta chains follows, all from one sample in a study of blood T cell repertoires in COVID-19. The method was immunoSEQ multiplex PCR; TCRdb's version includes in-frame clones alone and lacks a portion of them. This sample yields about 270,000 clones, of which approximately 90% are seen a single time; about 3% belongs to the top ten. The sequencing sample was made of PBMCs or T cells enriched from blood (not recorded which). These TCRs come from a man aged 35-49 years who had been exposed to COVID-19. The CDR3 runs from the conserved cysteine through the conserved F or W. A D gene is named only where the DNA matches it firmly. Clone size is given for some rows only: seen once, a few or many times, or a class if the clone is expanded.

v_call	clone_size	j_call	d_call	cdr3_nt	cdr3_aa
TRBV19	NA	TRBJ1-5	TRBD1	TGTGCCAGTAGGAAAGGACAGGTGGACAATCAGCCCCAGCATTTT	CASRKGQVDNQPQHF
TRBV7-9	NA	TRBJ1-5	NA	TGTGCCAGCAGCTTAGTGGGGGGAAGCAATCAGCCCCAGCATTTT	CASSLVGGSNQPQHF
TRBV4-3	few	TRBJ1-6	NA	TGCGCCAGCAGCCAAGATCAGAATTCACCCCTCCACTTT	CASSQDQNSPLHF
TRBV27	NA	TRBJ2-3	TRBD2	TGTGCCAGCACCCCTGGGACTAGCGGGAGGAGCACAGATACGCAGTATTTT	CASTPGTSGRSTDTQYF
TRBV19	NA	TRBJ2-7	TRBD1	TGTGCCAGTAGAATGCGGACAGGGGGAATTAACGAGCAGTACTTC	CASRMRTGGINEQYF
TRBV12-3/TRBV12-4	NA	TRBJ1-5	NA	TGTGCCAGCAGTTTAGTCCCGGGGCCCCAGCATTTT	CASSLVPGPQHF
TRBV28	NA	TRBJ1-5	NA	TGTGCCAGCAGTTTCCCCGCAGGAGGAACCCTAATCAACAATCAGCCCCAGCATTTT	CASSFPAGGTLINNQPQHF
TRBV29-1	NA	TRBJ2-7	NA	TGCAGCGTTGAAGGGTCAGGACAAGGCGAGCAGTACTTC	CSVEGSGQGEQYF
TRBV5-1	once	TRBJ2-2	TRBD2	TGCGCCAGCAGCTTGGTAGCGGGAGACACCGGGGAGCTGTTTTTT	CASSLVAGDTGELFF
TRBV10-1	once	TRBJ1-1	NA	TGCGCCAACCTCACACGAGGTGGACAGAACACTGAAGCTTTCTTT	CANLTRGGQNTEAFF
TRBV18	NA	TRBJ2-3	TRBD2	TGTGCCAGCTCATCCCGGGACTATGCCACAGATACGCAGTATTTT	CASSSRDYATDTQYF
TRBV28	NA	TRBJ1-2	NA	TGTGCCAGCAGTTCCCAGGTTCATTGGGGCTACACCTTC	CASSSQVHWGYTF
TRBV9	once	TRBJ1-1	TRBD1	TGTGCCAGCAGCGTCAACAGGGGGGACACTGAAGCTTTCTTT	CASSVNRGDTEAFF
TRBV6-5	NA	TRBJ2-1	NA	TGTGCCAGCAGTTACTCGCTGAGCTCCTACAATGAGCAGTTCTTC	CASSYSLSSYNEQFF
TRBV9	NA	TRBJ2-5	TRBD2	TGTGCCAGCAGCGTTACCTTTAACGGGAGGTTGTCAGAGACCCAGTACTTC	CASSVTFNGRLSETQYF
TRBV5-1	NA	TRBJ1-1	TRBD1	TGCGCCAGCAGCTCATATACCGGGACAGGGGGGACTGAAGCTTTCTTT	CASSSYTGTGGTEAFF
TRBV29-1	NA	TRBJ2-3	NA	TGCAGCGTTGAAGGGACTTTCCATAGCACAGATACGCAGTATTTT	CSVEGTFHSTDTQYF
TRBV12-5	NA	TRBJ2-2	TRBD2	TGTGCTAGTGGTTTTGTAGCGGGAGTTCATACCGGGGAGCTGTTTTTT	CASGFVAGVHTGELFF
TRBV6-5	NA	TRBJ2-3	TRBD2	TGTGCCAGCACCCCGACTAGCGGGCCCACAGATACGCAGTATTTT	CASTPTSGPTDTQYF
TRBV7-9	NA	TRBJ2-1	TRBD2	TGTGCCAGCAGCCCTGGGAGCGGGAGCTCCTACAATGAGCAGTTCTTC	CASSPGSGSSYNEQFF
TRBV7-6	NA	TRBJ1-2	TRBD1	TGTGCCAGCAGCTTCGGACAGGGGGGGAACTATGGCTACACCTTC	CASSFGQGGNYGYTF
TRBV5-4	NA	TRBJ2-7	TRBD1	TGTGCCAGCAGCAGATCTCCCGGGACAGCAACCTACGAGCAGTACTTC	CASSRSPGTATYEQYF
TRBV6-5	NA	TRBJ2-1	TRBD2	TGTGCCAGCAGCTACACTAGCGGGAGCGTCTACAATGAGCAGTTCTTC	CASSYTSGSVYNEQFF
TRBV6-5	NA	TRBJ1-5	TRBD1	TGTGCCAGCAGTCCTCAGGGGGCACGCAATCAGCCCCAGCATTTT	CASSPQGARNQPQHF
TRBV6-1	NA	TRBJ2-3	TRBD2	TGTGCCAGCAGTGAACTGCCTAGCGGCTACACAGATACGCAGTATTTT	CASSELPSGYTDTQYF
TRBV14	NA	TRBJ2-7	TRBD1	TGTGCCAGCAGCGGCGGACAGGGGGCGTACGAGCAGTACTTC	CASSGGQGAYEQYF
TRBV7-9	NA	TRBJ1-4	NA	TGTGCCAGCAGCTTACCGACTTCGGGAGCAGCGGAAAAACTGTTTTTT	CASSLPTSGAAEKLFF
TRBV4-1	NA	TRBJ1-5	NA	TGCGCCAGCAGCCAAGCCAGGGCGTCGTTTCAATCTCATCAGCCCCAGCATTTT	CASSQARASFQSHQPQHF
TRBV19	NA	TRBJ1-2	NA	TGTGCCAGTAGTATAGATCTCGCAGGGATTGGGTATGGCTACACCTTC	CASSIDLAGIGYGYTF
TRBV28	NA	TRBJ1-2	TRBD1	TGTGCCAGCAGTTTCGTCGCAGGGGGTTTGAAAGGCTACACCTTC	CASSFVAGGLKGYTF
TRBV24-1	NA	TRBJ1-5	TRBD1	TGTGCCACCAGTGATTCGACAGGGGCGAATCAGCCCCAGCATTTT	CATSDSTGANQPQHF
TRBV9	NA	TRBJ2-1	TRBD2	TGTGCCAGCAGCGTAGCTCAATGGTCTAGCGGGAGGGCCGGTGAGCAGTTCTTC	CASSVAQWSSGRAGEQFF
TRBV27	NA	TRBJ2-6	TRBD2	TGTGCCAGCAGTTTATCAAGTACTAGCGGGAGCTTCTCTGGGGCCAACGTCCTGACTTTC	CASSLSSTSGSFSGANVLTF
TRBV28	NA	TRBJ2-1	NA	TGTGCCAGCAGTAAGCGGCGGGAAAAGCAGTTCTTC	CASSKRREKQFF
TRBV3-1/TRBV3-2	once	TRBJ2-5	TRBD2	TGTGCCAGCAGCCAAGGTCCCACTAGCGCGCAAGAGACCCAGTACTTC	CASSQGPTSAQETQYF
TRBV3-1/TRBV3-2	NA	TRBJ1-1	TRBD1	TGTGCCAGCAGCCTCCAGGACAGGGTTTCTCCTGAAGCTTTCTTT	CASSLQDRVSPEAFF
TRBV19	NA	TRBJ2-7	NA	TGTGCCAGTAGCGCCAGGGTCTACTACGAGCAGTACTTC	CASSARVYYEQYF
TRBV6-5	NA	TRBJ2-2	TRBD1	TGTGCCAGCAGTTTACCCCGGACAGGAGGTCCCGGGGAGCTGTTTTTT	CASSLPRTGGPGELFF
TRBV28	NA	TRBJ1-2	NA	TGTGCCAGCAGTAAAGTAACGGGGTATATCGGCTACACCTTC	CASSKVTGYIGYTF
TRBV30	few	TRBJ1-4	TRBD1	TGTGCCTGGAGGTACGGGACAGCAAATGAAAAACTGTTTTTT	CAWRYGTANEKLFF
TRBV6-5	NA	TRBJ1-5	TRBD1	TGTGCCAGCAGCCTGGGACAGGGAGGCAATCAGCCCCAGCATTTT	CASSLGQGGNQPQHF
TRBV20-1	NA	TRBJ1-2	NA	TGCAGTTATCCAGACAGCTACACCTTC	CSYPDSYTF
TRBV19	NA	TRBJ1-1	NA	TGTGCCAGCAAACAGGCGAACACTGAAGCTTTCTTT	CASKQANTEAFF
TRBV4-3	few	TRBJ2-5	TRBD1	TGCGCCAGCAGCCCTAACCCAGGGGGCCTGGAGACCCAGTACTTC	CASSPNPGGLETQYF
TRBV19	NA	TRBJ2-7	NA	TGTGCCAGTAGTGGGGGCAGACCGGAGCAGTACTTC	CASSGGRPEQYF
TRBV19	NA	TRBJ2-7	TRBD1	TGTGCCAGTAGTACACAGGGACAGGGAGGCTACGAGCAGTACTTC	CASSTQGQGGYEQYF
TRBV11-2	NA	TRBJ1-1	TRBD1	TGTGCCAGCAACCCGGCCTTAGGGGGCAGGAACACTGAAGCTTTCTTT	CASNPALGGRNTEAFF
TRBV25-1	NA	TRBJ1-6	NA	TGTGCCAGCAGTGCCGCGGACAGTTGGCAAGGGGCCCTCCACTTT	CASSAADSWQGALHF
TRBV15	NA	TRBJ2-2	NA	TGTGCCACCAGCAGAGATAGCTCGACTACGAACACCGGGGAGCTGTTTTTT	CATSRDSSTTNTGELFF
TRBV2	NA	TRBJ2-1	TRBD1	TGTGCCAGCAGTGAACAGGGGGCGGGCTACAATGAGCAGTTCTTC	CASSEQGAGYNEQFF
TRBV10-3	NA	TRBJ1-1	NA	TGTGCCACCTCGGGGGGGGGCAGCCCTGAAGCTTTCTTT	CATSGGGSPEAFF